This TCR beta chain was recorded in a study of cytomegalovirus exposure and HLA in healthy donors. Overall study results and limits: A later look showed TCR association rates differing by HLA locus, highest for DRB1 and lowest for HLA-C. In a later analysis, at a false discovery rate of 0.05, 15,000 to 20,000 TCR beta sequences matched HLA alleles.

Trimming at V came to 2 bases and at J to 5 bases, leaving 5 bases not matched to a gene. The CDR3 has 14 residues. The V gene's germline CDR1 is MNHEY and CDR2 SVGAGI. PCR employed 60 Vbeta and 13 Jbeta primers. Assay used: immunoSEQ multiplex PCR; TCRdb lists only in-frame clones, some missing. Among some 100,000 clones, 65% to 90% were seen once, and the ten largest hold 1.2%. Comment on this clone: What it binds is not known.

This chain uses TRBV6-5 with TRBJ2-5; TRBD2 matches 7 bases. The sequenced sample consisted of PBMCs. The TCR originated in a woman aged 18-29 years in good health and CMV-seronegative. The CDR3 DNA is TGTGCCAGCAGTTACACAATTAGCGGGGAGACCCAGTACTTC. Protein product: CASSYTISGETQYF.